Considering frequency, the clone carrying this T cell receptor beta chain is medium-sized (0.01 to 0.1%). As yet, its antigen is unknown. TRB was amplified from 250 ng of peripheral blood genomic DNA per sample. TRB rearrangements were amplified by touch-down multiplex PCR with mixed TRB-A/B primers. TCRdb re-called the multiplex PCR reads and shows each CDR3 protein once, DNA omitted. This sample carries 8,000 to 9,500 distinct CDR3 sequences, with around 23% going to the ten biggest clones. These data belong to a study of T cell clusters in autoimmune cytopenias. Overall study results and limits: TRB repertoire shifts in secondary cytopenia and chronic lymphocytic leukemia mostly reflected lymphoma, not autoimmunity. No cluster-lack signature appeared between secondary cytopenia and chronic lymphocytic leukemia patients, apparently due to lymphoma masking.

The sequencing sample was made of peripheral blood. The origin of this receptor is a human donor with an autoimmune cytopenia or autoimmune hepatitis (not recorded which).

CDR3 residues: CASSSDPTSGGSSSYNEQFF. The chain links TRBV7-6 to TRBJ2-1; TCRdb designates TRBD2, a call that cannot be tested without DNA. The CDR3 extends over 20 amino acids. The V gene's germline CDR1 is SGHVS and CDR2 FNYEAQ.